Listed here are 6 T cell receptor beta chains from one sample, sequenced in a study of vaccination and CD4 T cells after COVID-19. The treatment was: roughly ten-day PBMC culture with coronavirus spike peptide pools or control peptides (ViraFEST assay). Once obtained from cultured CD4+ T cells, the DNA was sequenced using the Oncomine TCR Beta short-read assay. TCRdb processed the PCR reads anew with MiXCR; each CDR3 protein has one entry. The table records over 12,000 distinct CDR3 sequences, roughly two fifths of them present only once. Which antigens these TCRs recognize remains unknown. Sequencing used CD4+ T cells from blood, cultured in vitro. The receptors shown here come from a human donor who had recovered from COVID-19.

This clonotype occurred a few times. V gene TRBV28 combines with J gene TRBJ2-5; 9 bases fit TRBD2. The CDR3 has 13 residues. CDR1 is MDHEN, CDR2 SYDVKM, per germline. The V gene end was trimmed by 2 bases and the J gene end by 7 bases; junction bases not matched to a gene: 2. CDR3 nucleotides: TGTGCCAGCAGTTTAGGGACTAGCCGGACCCAGTACTTC. It encodes CASSLGTSRTQYF.

This chain joins TRBV11-3 and TRBJ2-5, with D perhaps assigned TRBD1 or TRBD2 (6 bases each). Trimming cost V 5 bases and J 2 bases, with 24 bases left between them. The CDR3 is made up of 18 amino acids. Per germline, CDR1 SGHNT and CDR2 YENEEA. The chain's CDR3 is CASSRGATGGQMQETQYF. The CDR3 bases are TGTGCCAGCAGCCGTGGGGCCACCGGGGGACAAATGCAAGAGACCCAGTACTTC.

This clonotype was observed once. The chain links TRBV6-1 to TRBJ2-1; D not resolved. This CDR3 comprises 15 residues. Germline loops: CDR1 MNHNS, CDR2 SASEGT. Trimming pared 2 bases from V and 8 bases from J, leaving 16 bases between. The CDR3 DNA sequence: TGTGCCAGCAGTGAATTTGGTCTGGGTTTATATGAGCAGTTCTTC. Its translation: CASSEFGLGLYEQFF.

In its sample, this clonotype was seen a few times. This rearrangement joins TRBV27 to TRBJ2-7; D remains ambiguous. V lost 2 bases and J 1 base, leaving 24 bases between the germline ends. Germline V gene data show CDR1 as MNHEY and CDR2 as SMNVEV (reference sequence). The CDR3 is 19 residues long. The CDR3 here is CASSLAYQEFLISSYEQYF. CDR3 DNA: TGTGCCAGCAGTTTAGCTTATCAGGAATTTCTGATCTCATCCTACGAGCAGTACTTC.

J is TRBJ1-6 and V is TRBV9; TRBD1 matches 8 bases. Unmatched junction bases numbered 0, after V lost 2 bases and J lost 5 bases. CDR1 and CDR2 from the germline V gene are SGDLS and YYNGEE. CDR3 length: 14 residues. The CDR3 loop reads CASSVTGDNSPLHF. The CDR3 bases are TGTGCCAGCAGCGTGACAGGGGATAATTCACCCCTCCACTTT. The complete variable domain, with remaining parts taken from reference TRBV9 and TRBJ1-6, reads DSGVTQTPKHLITATGQRVTLRCSPRSGDLSVYWYQQSLDQGLQFLIQYYNGEERAKGNILERFSAQQFPDLHSELNLSSLELGDSALYFCASSVTGDNSPLHFGNGTRLTVT.

CDR3 in amino acids: CASSIRPGAGELFF. The CDR3 DNA is TGTGCCAGTAGTATTAGGCCGGGGGCCGGGGAGCTGTTTTTT. The chain combines TRBV19 with TRBJ2-2; TRBD2 might be the D (6 bases). Germline CDR1 LNHDA, CDR2 SQIVND (reference sequence). With 3 bases removed from V and 6 bases from J, the gap between germline ends came to 11 bases. This CDR3 has 14 residues.